The subject of this entry is one T cell receptor beta chain. The same CDR3 can be traced to other DNA sequences in this sample. Under the authors' procedure: Amplification of reference gene primers provided the estimated nucleated cell counts. The method was immunoSEQ multiplex PCR; TCRdb's version includes in-frame clones alone and lacks a portion of them. D and trimming come from the DNA, and the V and J calls and clone size come from that table. The sample has 250,000 to 300,000 clones, approximately 88% seen once. Germline lookup yields CDR1 SGHNT and CDR2 YENEEA. With 6 bases clipped from V and 4 bases from J, the junction kept 5 bases outside the gene matches. The CDR3 length is 15 residues. The data originate from a study of blood T cell repertoires in COVID-19. Study-level background: There were acute and convalescent COVID-19 samples, and they came from the United States, Italy and Spain. PBMCs, B-cell-depleted T cells, or T cells provided the cDNA or gDNA that made up the material.

Sequenced material: peripheral blood. The source is a woman aged 25 to 39 with acute or convalescent COVID-19. The V gene is TRBV11-3, the J gene TRBJ2-2, with TRBD1 matching 10 bases. The CDR3 coding sequence is TGTGCCAGCAGTCCTGGACAGGGGGGCACCGGGGAGCTGTTTTTT. Translated: CASSPGQGGTGELFF.